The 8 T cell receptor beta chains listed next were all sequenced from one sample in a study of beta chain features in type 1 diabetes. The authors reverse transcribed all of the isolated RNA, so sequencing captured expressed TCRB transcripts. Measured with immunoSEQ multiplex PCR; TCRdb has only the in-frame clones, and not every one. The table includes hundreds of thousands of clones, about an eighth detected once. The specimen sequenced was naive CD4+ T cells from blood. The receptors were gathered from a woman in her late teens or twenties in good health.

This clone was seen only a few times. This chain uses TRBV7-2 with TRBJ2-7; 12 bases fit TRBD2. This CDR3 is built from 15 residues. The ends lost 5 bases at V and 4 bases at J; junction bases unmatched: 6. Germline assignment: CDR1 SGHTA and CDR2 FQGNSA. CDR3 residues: CASSPTSGSLYEQYF. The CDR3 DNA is TGTGCCAGCAGCCCGACTAGCGGGAGTCTGTACGAGCAGTACTTC.

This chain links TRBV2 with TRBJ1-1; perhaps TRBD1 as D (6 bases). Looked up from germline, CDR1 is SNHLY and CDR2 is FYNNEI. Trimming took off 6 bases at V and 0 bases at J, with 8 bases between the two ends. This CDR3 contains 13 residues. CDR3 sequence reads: CASSGQLNTEAFF. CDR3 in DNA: TGTGCCAGCAGCGGACAGCTGAACACTGAAGCTTTCTTT.

DNA of the CDR3: TGTGCCAGCAGCTTCTGGACTAGCGGAACTAATGAGCAGTTCTTC. Translation: CASSFWTSGTNEQFF. The chain carries TRBV7-9 and TRBJ2-1; 10 nucleotides align to TRBD2. Germline lookup yields CDR1 SEHNR and CDR2 FQNEAQ (reference sequence). V shed 3 bases, J shed 7 bases, and the junction held 6 bases outside the gene matches. The CDR3 sequence is 15 residues long.

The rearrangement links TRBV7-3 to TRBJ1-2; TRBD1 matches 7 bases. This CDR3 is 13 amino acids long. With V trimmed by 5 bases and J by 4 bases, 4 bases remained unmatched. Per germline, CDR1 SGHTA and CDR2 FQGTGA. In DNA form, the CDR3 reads TGTGCCAGCAGCCAGACAGGGACCTATGGCTACACCTTC. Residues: CASSQTGTYGYTF.

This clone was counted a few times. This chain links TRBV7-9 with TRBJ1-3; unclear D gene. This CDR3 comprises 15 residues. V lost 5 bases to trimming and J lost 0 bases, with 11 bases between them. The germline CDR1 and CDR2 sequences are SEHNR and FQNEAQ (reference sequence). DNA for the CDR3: TGTGCCAGCAGCCCCCCGTTGAGCTCTGGAAACACCATATATTTT. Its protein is CASSPPLSSGNTIYF.

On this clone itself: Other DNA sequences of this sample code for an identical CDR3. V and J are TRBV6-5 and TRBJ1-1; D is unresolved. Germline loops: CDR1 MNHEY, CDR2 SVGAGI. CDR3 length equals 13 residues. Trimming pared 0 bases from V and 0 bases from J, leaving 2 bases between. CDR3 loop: CASSYSVNTEAFF. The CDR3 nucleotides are TGTGCCAGCAGTTACTCGGTGAACACTGAAGCTTTCTTT.

The CDR3 loop reads CASRTSLDGSYQETQYF. In DNA form, the CDR3 reads TGTGCCAGCAGAACCTCTTTGGACGGGAGTTACCAAGAGACCCAGTACTTC. This chain links TRBV27 with TRBJ2-5; possibly TRBD2 for D (6 bases). This CDR3 spans 17 amino acids. The germline V gene encodes CDR1 MNHEY and CDR2 SMNVEV (reference sequence). Trimming stripped 6 bases from V and 0 bases from J, with 20 bases between.

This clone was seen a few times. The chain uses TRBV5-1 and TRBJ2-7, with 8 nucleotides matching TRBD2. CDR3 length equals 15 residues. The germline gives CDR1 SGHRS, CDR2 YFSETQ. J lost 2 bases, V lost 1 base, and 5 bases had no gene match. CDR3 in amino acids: CASSLSSGGPYEQYF. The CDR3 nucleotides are TGCGCCAGCAGCTTGAGCAGCGGGGGCCCCTACGAGCAGTACTTC. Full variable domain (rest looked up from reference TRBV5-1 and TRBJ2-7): KAGVTQTPRYLIKTRGQQVTLSCSPISGHRSVSWYQQTPGQGLQFLFEYFSETQRNKGNFPGRFSGRQFSNSRSEMNVSTLELGDSALYLCASSLSSGGPYEQYFGPGTRLTVT.